This T cell receptor beta chain emerged from a study of Tregs in tolerant kidney transplant recipients. The table came from immunoSEQ multiplex PCR; TCRdb's copy has only in-frame clones and leaves some out. Of 200,000 to 300,000 clones listed, around 82% are singletons. This clone was picked up one time. The CDR3 has 13 amino acids. Germline V gene data show CDR1 as SGHTA and CDR2 as FQGTGA. V lost 5 bases, J lost 5 bases, and 11 bases lay in between. The sample taken for sequencing was CD4+ T cells from blood. The chain couples TRBV7-3 to TRBJ2-3, with D perhaps matching TRBD2 (6 bases). The sequence was obtained from a human donor in good health. Here the CDR3 reads CASSRPGLDTQYF. The DNA for the CDR3 is TGTGCCAGCAGCCGGCCGGGACTAGATACGCAGTATTTT.